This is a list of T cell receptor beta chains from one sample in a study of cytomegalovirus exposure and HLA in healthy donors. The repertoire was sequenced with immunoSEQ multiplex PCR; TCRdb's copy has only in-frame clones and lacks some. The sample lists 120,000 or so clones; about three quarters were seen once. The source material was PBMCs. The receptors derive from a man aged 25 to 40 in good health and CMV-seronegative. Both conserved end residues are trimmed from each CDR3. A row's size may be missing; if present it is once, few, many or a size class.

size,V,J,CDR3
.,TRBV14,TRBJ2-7,ASSGTGGNEQY
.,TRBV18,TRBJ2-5,ASSPRTHEETQY
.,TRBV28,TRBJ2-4,ASSTLVAGGGY
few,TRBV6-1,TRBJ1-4,ASSRLNEKLF
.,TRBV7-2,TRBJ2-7,ASSLAAGVGTYEQY
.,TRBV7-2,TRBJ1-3,ASSFTGSGNTIY
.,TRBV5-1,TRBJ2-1,ASSLEPRTSPRQQF
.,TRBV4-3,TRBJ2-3,ASSQDVKRGGDTQY
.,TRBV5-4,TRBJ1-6,ASSSGTNANSPLH
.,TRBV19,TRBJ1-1,ASSPRTGVNTEAF
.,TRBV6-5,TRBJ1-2,AGRIGGYGYT
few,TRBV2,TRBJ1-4,ASTRGRFEKLF
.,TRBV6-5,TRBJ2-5,ASRWGGEETQY
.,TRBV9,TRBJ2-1,ASSPQALDLGF
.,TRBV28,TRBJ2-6,ASNYMKTGMSGANVLT
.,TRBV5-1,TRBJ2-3,ASSGLVGGSDTQY
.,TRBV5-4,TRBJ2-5,ASQRGQETQY
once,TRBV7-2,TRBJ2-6,ASSFGGAGANVLT
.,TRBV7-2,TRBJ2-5,ASSSQMVETQY
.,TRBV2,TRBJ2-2,ASRGQLNTGELF
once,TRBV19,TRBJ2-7,ASRGQTSYEQY
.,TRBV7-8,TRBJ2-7,ASSLGGLAYEQY
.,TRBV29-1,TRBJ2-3,SVEIYGGARTDTQY
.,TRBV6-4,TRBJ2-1,ASSDRTGGNNEQF
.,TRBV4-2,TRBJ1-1,ASGRTANTEAF
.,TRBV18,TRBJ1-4,ASASGPTNEKLF
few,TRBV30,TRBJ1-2,AWSVLSGMGGYT
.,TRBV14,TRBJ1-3,ASSWLGLSTISGSGNTIY
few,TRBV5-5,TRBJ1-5,ASSWDRSVNQPQH
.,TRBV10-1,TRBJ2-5,ASSEANRGPWETQY
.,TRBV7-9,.,ASSWTPSGVGEQY
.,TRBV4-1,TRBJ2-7,ASSYGDNSYEQY
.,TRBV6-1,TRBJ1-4,ASTQWTGANEKLF
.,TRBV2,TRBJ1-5,ASSTGFGPNQPQH
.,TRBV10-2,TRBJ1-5,ATGGSSNQPQH
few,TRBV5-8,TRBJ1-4,ASSSYDRKRVENEKLF
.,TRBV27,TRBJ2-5,ASSYGQSSRTQY
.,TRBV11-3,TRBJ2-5,ASSLESGTQY
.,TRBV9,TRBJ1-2,ASSVAGVNYGYT
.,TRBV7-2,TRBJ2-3,ASSLEVTSGVGGWY
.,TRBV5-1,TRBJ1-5,ASSPGTGGLNQPQH
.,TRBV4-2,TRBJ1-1,ASSQEGRNTEAF
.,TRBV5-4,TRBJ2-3,ASSFPSGGETDTQY
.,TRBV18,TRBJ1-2,ASSPPTRDGYT
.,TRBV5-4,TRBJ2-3,ASSEGLAGGQSTDTQY
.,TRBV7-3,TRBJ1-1,ASSLMAGPMMNTEAF
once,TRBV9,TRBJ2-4,ASSPSSFPKNIQY
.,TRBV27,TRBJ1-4,ASSGQPTNEKLF
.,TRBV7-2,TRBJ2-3,ASSLRQGDTQY